The 19 T cell receptor beta chains presented below share a single source sample, sequenced in a study of T cells in tuberculosis. Profiled with immunoSEQ multiplex PCR; TCRdb holds only in-frame clones, not every one. In the table there are more than 35,000 clones, about 96% of which are singletons. Material for sequencing was PBMCs. These receptors were obtained from a donor aged 5-35 years with latent tuberculosis or without tuberculosis infection.

V and J are TRBV4-1 and TRBJ2-1; 11 bases line up with TRBD2. The CDR3 sequence is 16 residues long. The ends lost 1 base at V and 10 bases at J; junction bases unmatched: 9. Germline-derived CDR1 and CDR2 are MGHRA and YSYEKL. CDR3 amino acids: CASSQVTSGRRWEQFF. The CDR3 DNA reads TGCGCCAGCAGCCAAGTAACTAGCGGGAGAAGATGGGAGCAGTTCTTC.

The rearrangement joins TRBV30 to TRBJ2-3; the match to TRBD2 covers 8 bases. V lost 0 bases and J lost 7; bases outside the gene matches: 15. The CDR3 spans 17 residues. Per the germline V gene, CDR1 is GTSNPN and CDR2 is SVGIG (reference sequence). CDR3 coding DNA: TGTGCCTGGAGTGTTGATGGGGGGACTAGGTGGTTGAATACGCAGTATTTT. Its protein is CAWSVDGGTRWLNTQYF.

This sequence joins TRBV27 and TRBJ1-1; TRBD1 is a possible D gene (6 bases). The germline V and J ends were trimmed by 2 bases and 5 bases, with 15 bases remaining between them. CDR3 length equals 15 residues. CDR1 and CDR2 (germline): MNHEY, SMNVEV (reference sequence). CDR3 loop: CASSLTGRGGTEAFF. The CDR3 DNA reads as TGTGCCAGCAGTTTAACAGGCAGGGGTGGGACTGAAGCTTTCTTT.

The chain recombines TRBV7-2 with TRBJ1-1, with D perhaps matching TRBD1 (6 bases). Germline values: CDR1 SGHTA, CDR2 FQGNSA. The CDR3 covers 15 residues. V dropped 1 base and J dropped 1 base, with 10 bases sitting between them. As DNA, the CDR3 is TGTGCCAGCAGCTTAGGGCCAGGGGCGAACACTGAAGCTTTCTTT. Encoded protein: CASSLGPGANTEAFF.

V is TRBV25-1 and J is TRBJ2-7, with TRBD2 matching 14 bases. After removal of 3 bases from V and 2 bases from J, the junction contained 0 bases not matched to a gene. The germline V gene encodes CDR1 MGHDK and CDR2 SYGVNS. The CDR3 loop spans 15 amino acids. CDR3 nucleotide sequence: TGTGCCAGCAGTGAGGGACTAGCGGGAGCCTACGAGCAGTACTTC. This gives the protein CASSEGLAGAYEQYF.

The chain carries TRBV7-9 and TRBJ1-1, with D unresolved. The germline V gene has CDR1 SEHNR and CDR2 FQNEAQ (reference sequence). With 5 bases removed from V and 3 bases from J, the gap between germline ends came to 4 bases. There are 11 residues in the CDR3. CDR3 coding DNA: TGTGCCAGCAGCCTATACACTGAAGCTTTCTTT. Translation gives CASSLYTEAFF. Full variable domain (remainder filled in from reference TRBV7-9 and TRBJ1-1): DTGVSQNPRHKITKRGQNVTFRCDPISEHNRLYWYRQTLGQGPEFLTYFQNEAQLEKSRLLSDRFSAERPKGSFSTLEIQRTEQGDSAMYLCASSLYTEAFFGQGTRLTVV.

This chain connects TRBV13 to TRBJ2-2, with D tentatively TRBD2 (6 bases). The V end was cut by 7 bases, the J end by 3 bases, with 21 bases between. The CDR3 is 17 residues long. Germline V lookup: CDR1 PRHDT, CDR2 FYEKMQ (reference sequence). The CDR3: CASIPLRGLGDTGELFF. The CDR3 bases are TGTGCCAGCATCCCTCTCCGGGGGTTGGGTGACACCGGGGAGCTGTTTTTT.

The rearrangement joins TRBV6-6 to TRBJ1-5; D is undetermined. Per germline, CDR1 MNHNY and CDR2 SVGAGI (reference sequence). V lost 8 bases to trimming and J lost 2 bases, with 7 bases between them. The CDR3 is 12 amino acids. CDR3: CASWEGNQPQHF. CDR3 in DNA: TGTGCCAGCTGGGAGGGCAATCAGCCCCAGCATTTT.

The J gene is TRBJ1-3, the V gene TRBV5-1, with TRBD1 as a possible D gene (5 bases). V dropped 2 bases and J dropped 3 bases, with 9 bases sitting between them. Per germline, CDR1 SGHRS and CDR2 YFSETQ. This CDR3 has 14 residues. The CDR3 sequence is CASSLQESGNTIYF. As DNA, the CDR3 is TGCGCCAGCAGCTTACAGGAAAGTGGAAACACCATATATTTT. The whole variable domain, filled in from reference TRBV5-1 and TRBJ1-3, reads KAGVTQTPRYLIKTRGQQVTLSCSPISGHRSVSWYQQTPGQGLQFLFEYFSETQRNKGNFPGRFSGRQFSNSRSEMNVSTLELGDSALYLCASSLQESGNTIYFGEGSWLTVV.

This clone has just a few counts. The chain couples TRBV28 to TRBJ1-5; D is unclear. Germline lookup yields CDR1 MDHEN and CDR2 SYDVKM. The CDR3 is made up of 14 amino acids. With 8 bases removed from V and 5 bases from J, the gap between germline ends came to 16 bases. CDR3 sequence (DNA): TGTGCCAGCGCCATCGTCCGGGTCGATCAGCCCCAGCATTTT. Its translation is CASAIVRVDQPQHF.

The chain uses TRBV19 and TRBJ1-1; no firm D call. Deletions cut 6 bases from V and 1 base from J, with 12 bases between. The germline V gene has CDR1 LNHDA and CDR2 SQIVND (reference sequence). The CDR3 is 14 amino acids. The CDR3 DNA is TGTGCCAGTAGGGTCGGCAGCGCGAACACTGAAGCTTTCTTT. Translation: CASRVGSANTEAFF.

This clone occurred once. This chain connects TRBV7-9 to TRBJ2-3, with D uncertain. Germline CDR1 is SEHNR and CDR2 is FQNEAQ (reference sequence). The V and J ends lost 5 bases and 6 bases respectively, with 9 bases between them. There are 12 residues in the CDR3. CDR3 region: CASSPTRDTQYF. CDR3 bases: TGTGCCAGCAGCCCCACGAGGGATACGCAGTATTTT.

On this clone itself: Relative to the germline gene, one junction end is altered; a read error may explain this. J is TRBJ1-1 and V is TRBV19; TRBD1 is a possible D gene (6 bases). This CDR3 contains 13 residues. CDR1 is LNHDA and CDR2 is SQIVND in the germline V gene (reference sequence). CDR3 residues: CASSWGQNTEAFF. CDR3 coding DNA: TGTGCTAGTAGTTGGGGGCAGAACACTGAAGCTTTCTTT.

This chain uses TRBV5-1 with TRBJ2-2; TRBD1 is a possible D gene (6 bases). Trimming removed 1 base at V and 6 bases at J, with 22 bases between. In germline, CDR1 is SGHRS, CDR2 YFSETQ. This CDR3 has 18 amino acids. CDR3 amino acids: CASSLRQGYAERSGELFF. The CDR3 nucleotides read TGCGCCAGCAGCTTGAGGCAGGGGTATGCGGAAAGGTCCGGGGAGCTGTTTTTT.

The chain carries TRBV9 and TRBJ2-2; TRBD2 matches at 7 bases. This CDR3 has 16 amino acids. J lost 1 base, V lost 6 bases, and 9 bases had no gene match. CDR1 SGDLS and CDR2 YYNGEE come from the germline V gene. Here the CDR3 reads CASTPGGTENTGELFF. DNA for the CDR3: TGTGCCAGCACCCCCGGGGGGACCGAGAACACCGGGGAGCTGTTTTTT.

The chain couples TRBV1 to TRBJ2-7; the table's D gene call, TRBD2, was not cross checked with the DNA. TRBV1 is described as a pseudogene. CDR3 length equals 20 residues. For the CDR3, the DNA is TGCACCAGCAGCCAAGTCTGGACTAGCGGGACCTTAGTACCAACCTACGAGCAGTACTTC. This sequence encodes CTSSQVWTSGTLVPTYEQYF.

The chain combines TRBV5-1 with TRBJ1-2; tentatively, D is TRBD1 (6 bases). The germline gives CDR1 SGHRS, CDR2 YFSETQ. Trimming pared 4 bases from V and 0 bases from J, leaving 19 bases between. This CDR3 has 17 amino acids. The CDR3, as DNA: TGCGCCAGCAGCACGGACCGGGCAGGGGAAGCTAACTATGGCTACACCTTC. As protein: CASSTDRAGEANYGYTF.

J is TRBJ1-1 and V is TRBV4-1; weak D call: TRBD1 (6 bases). The ends were cut back, 1 base at V and 1 base at J, with 10 bases in the middle. Germline V gives CDR1 MGHRA, CDR2 YSYEKL. The CDR3 extends over 15 amino acids. The CDR3 DNA follows: TGCGCCAGCAGCCAAGGGGTACAGGGGAACACTGAAGCTTTCTTT. It specifies CASSQGVQGNTEAFF.

V gene TRBV30 combines with J gene TRBJ2-3; unclear D gene. The germline gives CDR1 GTSNPN, CDR2 SVGIG (reference sequence). The CDR3 is made up of 11 amino acids. With 4 bases removed from V and 5 bases from J, the gap between germline ends came to 7 bases. The chain's CDR3 is CAWTRQDTQYF. CDR3 in DNA: TGTGCCTGGACCAGGCAAGATACGCAGTATTTT.